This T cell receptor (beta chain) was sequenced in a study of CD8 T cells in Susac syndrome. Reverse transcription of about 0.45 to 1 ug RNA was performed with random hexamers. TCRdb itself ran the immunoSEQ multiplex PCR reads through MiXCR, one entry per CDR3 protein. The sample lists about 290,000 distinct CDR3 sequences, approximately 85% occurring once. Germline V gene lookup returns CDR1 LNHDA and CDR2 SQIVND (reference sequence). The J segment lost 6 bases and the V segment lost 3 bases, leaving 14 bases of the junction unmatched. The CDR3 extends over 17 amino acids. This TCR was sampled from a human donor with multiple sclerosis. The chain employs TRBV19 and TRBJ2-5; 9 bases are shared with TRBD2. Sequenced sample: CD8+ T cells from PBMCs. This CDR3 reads CASSMSEAGGPFKTQYF. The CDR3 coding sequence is TGTGCCAGTAGTATGAGTGAGGCGGGAGGGCCTTTCAAGACCCAGTACTTC.